These T cell receptor beta chains were read from a single sample in a study of cytomegalovirus exposure and HLA in healthy donors. This table comes from immunoSEQ multiplex PCR, and its TCRdb copy is limited to in-frame clones, with some not included. The sample has about 160,000 clones, approximately 70% seen once. Specimen: PBMCs. The receptor set was obtained from a man in his forties in good health and CMV-seropositive. The CDR3 runs from the conserved cysteine through the conserved F or W. Fields, in order: V gene, clone size, D gene, J gene, CDR3 DNA, CDR3 protein. The D gene is left open where the match is weak. Clone size, where shown, is once, few, many, or a class for clones that have expanded.

v_gene: TRBV27; abundance: once; d_gene: TRBD1; j_gene: TRBJ1-2; CDR3nt: TGTGCCAGCAGTTCCTCCCTTTGGGGACAGGGGGCTCAAGGCTACACCTTC; CDR3aa: CASSSSLWGQGAQGYTF
v_gene: TRBV7-9; abundance: NA; d_gene: TRBD1; j_gene: TRBJ1-6; CDR3nt: TGTGCCAGCAGCTCACTAGGACAGGGGGAAGGATCACCCCTCCACTTT; CDR3aa: CASSSLGQGEGSPLHF
v_gene: TRBV11-2; abundance: NA; d_gene: NA; j_gene: TRBJ1-3; CDR3nt: TGTGCCAGCAGCTGGGGGCCCGTGGACACCATATATTTT; CDR3aa: CASSWGPVDTIYF
v_gene: TRBV6-5; abundance: NA; d_gene: TRBD1; j_gene: TRBJ1-5; CDR3nt: TGTGCCAGCAGACCGACAGGGGAGCGCAATCAGCCCCAGCATTTT; CDR3aa: CASRPTGERNQPQHF
v_gene: TRBV7-9; abundance: NA; d_gene: TRBD1; j_gene: TRBJ2-7; CDR3nt: TGTGCCAGCAGACCTCCGGGACAGGGTTACCACGAGCAGTACTTC; CDR3aa: CASRPPGQGYHEQYF
v_gene: TRBV4-3; abundance: NA; d_gene: NA; j_gene: TRBJ2-7; CDR3nt: TGCGCCAGCAGCCAAGATCCAGGCAGGGCCTCCTACGAGCAGTACTTC; CDR3aa: CASSQDPGRASYEQYF
v_gene: TRBV5-8; abundance: few; d_gene: NA; j_gene: TRBJ2-7; CDR3nt: TGTGCCAGCAGCTTGGATGGAGATCGGGTTGGGCAGTACTTC; CDR3aa: CASSLDGDRVGQYF
v_gene: TRBV5-5; abundance: NA; d_gene: NA; j_gene: TRBJ1-6; CDR3nt: TGTGCCAGCAGCTTCCAGGAGGGGAATAATTCACCCCTCCACTTT; CDR3aa: CASSFQEGNNSPLHF
v_gene: TRBV29-1; abundance: NA; d_gene: TRBD1; j_gene: TRBJ2-3; CDR3nt: TGCAGCGTTAGTGACAGGGTTATAACAGATACGCAGTATTTT; CDR3aa: CSVSDRVITDTQYF
v_gene: TRBV30; abundance: NA; d_gene: TRBD1; j_gene: TRBJ1-1; CDR3nt: TGTGCCTGGACGGCGACAGGGCCGGGCACTGAAGCTTTCTTT; CDR3aa: CAWTATGPGTEAFF
v_gene: TRBV27; abundance: NA; d_gene: NA; j_gene: TRBJ1-5; CDR3nt: TGTGCCACCCGTCCCGGAACAGGGCAGCAGCTCCAGCATTTT; CDR3aa: CATRPGTGQQLQHF
v_gene: TRBV5-4; abundance: few; d_gene: NA; j_gene: TRBJ2-7; CDR3nt: TGTGCCAGCAGCTTGGGGGACACCGAGCAGTACTTC; CDR3aa: CASSLGDTEQYF
v_gene: TRBV19; abundance: NA; d_gene: NA; j_gene: TRBJ2-5; CDR3nt: TGTGCCAGTACCAAGAGGCGGCAACCCCAAGAGACCCAGTACTTC; CDR3aa: CASTKRRQPQETQYF
v_gene: TRBV18; abundance: NA; d_gene: TRBD2; j_gene: TRBJ2-3; CDR3nt: TGTGCCAGCTCACCAGGTGGACTAGCGGGTAGCACAGATACGCAGTATTTT; CDR3aa: CASSPGGLAGSTDTQYF
v_gene: TRBV7-3; abundance: NA; d_gene: TRBD2; j_gene: TRBJ2-7; CDR3nt: TGTGCCAGCAGTCTTAGCGGGGGGGACGAGCAGTACTTC; CDR3aa: CASSLSGGDEQYF
v_gene: TRBV4-1; abundance: NA; d_gene: TRBD1; j_gene: TRBJ2-1; CDR3nt: TGCGCCAGCAGCCAAGAGAGTCCAGGGGGAGTGTTAGGTGAGCAGTTCTTC; CDR3aa: CASSQESPGGVLGEQFF
v_gene: TRBV2; abundance: NA; d_gene: NA; j_gene: TRBJ1-5; CDR3nt: TGTGCCAGCACCCCCGAGATAGGGGATCAGCCCCAGCATTTT; CDR3aa: CASTPEIGDQPQHF
v_gene: TRBV7-3; abundance: NA; d_gene: TRBD1; j_gene: TRBJ1-1; CDR3nt: TGTGCCAGCAGCTTGGACCCGGGACAGATGAACACTGAAGCTTTCTTT; CDR3aa: CASSLDPGQMNTEAFF
v_gene: TRBV7-2; abundance: NA; d_gene: TRBD2; j_gene: TRBJ2-7; CDR3nt: TGTGCCAGCAGCGCGGGACTAGCGGGGCCCGGGGTGGACTTC; CDR3aa: CASSAGLAGPGVDF
v_gene: TRBV29-1; abundance: NA; d_gene: NA; j_gene: TRBJ1-1; CDR3nt: TGCAGCGTTGGATCAGGGGTTGGAGCTTTCTTT; CDR3aa: CSVGSGVGAFF
v_gene: TRBV7-8; abundance: NA; d_gene: NA; j_gene: TRBJ1-1; CDR3nt: TGTGCCAGCAGCTTAGAACAGAAGAACACTGAAGCTTTCTTT; CDR3aa: CASSLEQKNTEAFF
v_gene: TRBV5-1; abundance: NA; d_gene: TRBD1; j_gene: TRBJ1-2; CDR3nt: TGCGCCAGCAGCTTGGGCAGGGGGCTAAGAGAGAGTGGCTACACCTTC; CDR3aa: CASSLGRGLRESGYTF
v_gene: TRBV7-9; abundance: NA; d_gene: NA; j_gene: TRBJ1-1; CDR3nt: TGTGCCAGCAGCCCGGGGGGTTCCACTGAAGCTTTCTTT; CDR3aa: CASSPGGSTEAFF
v_gene: TRBV6-1; abundance: NA; d_gene: TRBD2; j_gene: TRBJ2-3; CDR3nt: TGTGCCAGCAGTGAAGGCAAGGGGAGGGCGGCGTATTTT; CDR3aa: CASSEGKGRAAYF
v_gene: TRBV7-6; abundance: NA; d_gene: NA; j_gene: TRBJ2-7; CDR3nt: TGTGCCAGCAGCTTAGGGGCCAGCTCCTACGAGCAGTACTTC; CDR3aa: CASSLGASSYEQYF
v_gene: TRBV28; abundance: NA; d_gene: TRBD1; j_gene: TRBJ1-5; CDR3nt: TGTGCCAGCAGTCAAACGCGGACAGGTAGCAATCAGCCCCAGCATTTT; CDR3aa: CASSQTRTGSNQPQHF
v_gene: TRBV7-2; abundance: NA; d_gene: TRBD1; j_gene: TRBJ2-3; CDR3nt: TGTGCCAGCAGTCAGGGGGCAGATACGCAGTATTTT; CDR3aa: CASSQGADTQYF
v_gene: TRBV5-6; abundance: NA; d_gene: NA; j_gene: TRBJ2-5; CDR3nt: TGTGCCAGCAGCTTGCTGGACTATTGGGAGATGGAGACCCAGTACTTC; CDR3aa: CASSLLDYWEMETQYF
v_gene: TRBV5-1; abundance: few; d_gene: NA; j_gene: TRBJ1-5; CDR3nt: TGCGCCAGCATCGACAGAATACAGCCCCAGCATTTT; CDR3aa: CASIDRIQPQHF